These 17 T cell receptor beta chains share one sample of origin, sequenced in a study of T cell repertoires in cytomegalovirus infection. Each CDR3 protein is one row after TCRdb ran MiXCR on the reads. This sample has approximately 65,000 distinct CDR3 sequences, with just over 20% found just once. Antigens for these TCRs are unknown. Sample: CD8+ T cells from cultured PBMCs, taken from culture after CMV antigen stimulation. The receptors stem from a human donor in good health (CMV status not recorded). Some clones in this sample may be carry-over from other donors' samples.

The table lists this clonotype with many counts. This chain links TRBV27 with TRBJ1-6; D perhaps matches TRBD1 (5 bases). This CDR3 is built from 15 residues. Germline-derived CDR1 and CDR2 are MNHEY and SMNVEV (reference sequence). V lost 4 bases, J lost 9 bases, and 16 bases lay in between. The CDR3 loop reads CASSWSGRDGSPLHF. In DNA form, the CDR3 reads TGTGCCAGCAGTTGGTCAGGGCGAGATGGTTCACCCCTCCACTTT.

J is TRBJ2-5 and V is TRBV4-1; D unresolved. V dropped 0 bases and J dropped 1 base, with 12 bases sitting between them. This CDR3 has 16 amino acids. In germline, CDR1 is MGHRA, CDR2 YSYEKL. The CDR3 reads CASSQELQIGQETQYF. CDR3 nucleotides: TGCGCCAGCAGCCAAGAGTTACAAATTGGCCAAGAGACCCAGTACTTC.

This clonotype was picked up a small number of times. V is TRBV3-1 and J is TRBJ2-3; weak D call: TRBD2 (6 bases). The germline gives CDR1 LGHDT, CDR2 YNNKEL (reference sequence). The CDR3 is 15 amino acids. The V end was cut by 1 base, the J end by 0 bases, with 8 bases between. CDR3 sequence: CASSQGTTSTDTQYF. The CDR3 DNA reads TGTGCCAGCAGCCAAGGGACTACCAGCACAGATACGCAGTATTTT.

This chain joins TRBV12-3 or TRBV12-4 and TRBJ2-2; 10 bases agree with TRBD1. This CDR3 spans 15 amino acids. J gave up 4 bases and V 3 bases, and 2 bases lay outside the gene matches. The CDR3 loop is CASSFDRGLTGELFF. As DNA, the CDR3 is TGTGCCAGCAGTTTTGACAGGGGGCTCACCGGGGAGCTGTTTTTT.

The rearrangement uses TRBV11-2 and TRBJ2-3, with 10 bases fitting TRBD2. CDR1 is SGHAT and CDR2 is FQNNGV in the germline V gene. The length of the CDR3 is 16 residues. The V segment lost 3 bases and the J segment 5 bases; nucleotides outside the gene matches: 8. CDR3: CASSFVASGGGDTQYF. DNA of the CDR3: TGTGCCAGCAGCTTTGTCGCCAGCGGGGGGGGAGATACGCAGTATTTT.

As to this clonotype: One end of the junction varies from germline; a read error may be responsible. The rearrangement links TRBV28 to TRBJ1-2; D gene ambiguous. CDR3 length equals 12 residues. Germline assignment: CDR1 MDHEN and CDR2 SYDVKM. CDR3 residues: CASSWGSYGYIF. CDR3 DNA sequence: TGTGCCAGCAGTTGGGGATCCTATGGCTACATCTTC.

This clonotype occurred a few times. This chain connects TRBV25-1 to TRBJ1-2; D uncertain. The CDR3 is 11 amino acids. V gave up 1 base and J gave up 8 bases, with 5 bases separating them. The germline gives CDR1 MGHDK, CDR2 SYGVNS. The CDR3 protein is CASSEWTGYTF. DNA of the CDR3: TGTGCCAGCAGTGAATGGACGGGCTACACCTTC.

In regard to this clonotype: Without the conserved terminal phenylalanine or tryptophan, this CDR3 likely stems from a read error. This chain joins TRBV5-6 and TRBJ1-2; the D is unclear. This CDR3 contains 14 residues. Germline V gene sequence: CDR1 SGHDT, CDR2 YYEEEE. V was clipped by 0 bases and J by 7 bases, with 13 bases between them. Written as DNA, the CDR3 is TGTGCCAGCAGCTTGGCCTCTTTGCTCGGTGGCTACACCTTG. It is translated as CASSLASLLGGYTL.

The chain employs TRBV2 and TRBJ1-3; D is unclear. There are 12 residues in the CDR3. Germline V gene sequence: CDR1 SNHLY, CDR2 FYNNEI. V lost 8 bases, J lost 0 bases, and 5 bases lay in between. The DNA for the CDR3 is TGTGCCAGCCAGACCTCTGGAAACACCATATATTTT. This encodes CASQTSGNTIYF.

This clonotype was found a few times. The gene calls are TRBV7-9 and TRBJ1-2; the D gene is possibly TRBD1 (6 bases). CDR3 size: 13 residues. Germline CDR1 and CDR2: SEHNR and FQNEAQ (reference sequence). The V and J ends lost 5 bases and 4 bases respectively, with 11 bases between them. The CDR3 loop reads CASSAGEGYGYTF. DNA of the CDR3: TGTGCCAGCAGCGCAGGGGAAGGCTATGGCTACACCTTC.

This chain links TRBV7-2 with TRBJ2-7, with 7 bases matching TRBD1. Germline loops: CDR1 SGHTA, CDR2 FQGNSA. CDR3 length: 15 amino acids. V lost 4 bases to trimming and J lost 6 bases; unmatched junction nucleotides: 12. Here the CDR3 DNA reads TGTGCCAGCAGCTCTGGGTTAGGGGGCTACGTCGAGCAGTACTTC. Encoded protein: CASSSGLGGYVEQYF. Full variable domain (rest looked up from reference TRBV7-2 and TRBJ2-7): GAGVSQSPSNKVTEKGKDVELRCDPISGHTALYWYRQSLGQGLEFLIYFQGNSAPDKSGLPSDRFSAERTGGSVSTLTIQRTQQEDSAVYLCASSSGLGGYVEQYFGPGTRLTVT.

This chain uses TRBV12-3 or TRBV12-4 with TRBJ2-5; 7 nucleotides line up with TRBD1. The CDR3 runs 17 residues. The trim removed 2 bases at V and 3 bases at J, leaving 12 bases unmatched. CDR3 nucleotides: TGTGCCAGCAGTTTAAGTCTTAATAGGGGGACAGAAGAGACCCAGTACTTC. Residues: CASSLSLNRGTEETQYF.

This clonotype has more than one count but fewer than ten. J is TRBJ1-1 and V is TRBV12-3 or TRBV12-4; D perhaps matches TRBD1 (5 bases). The CDR3 spans 12 residues. The ends were cut back, 8 bases at V and 2 bases at J, with 9 bases in the middle. The CDR3 region is CASGTPNTEAFF. The CDR3 DNA reads as TGTGCCAGCGGGACGCCTAACACTGAAGCTTTCTTT.

The gene calls are TRBV5-1 and TRBJ2-4; 14 bases fit TRBD2. The CDR3 covers 18 residues. CDR1 and CDR2 from the germline V gene are SGHRS and YFSETQ. V lost 3 bases to trimming and J lost 1 base; unmatched junction nucleotides: 6. In nucleotides, the CDR3 is TGCGCCAGCAGCTCCGGACTAGCGGGAGGCCTTGCCAAAAACATTCAGTACTTC. Translation gives CASSSGLAGGLAKNIQYF.

This clonotype has more than one count but fewer than ten. The chain combines TRBV7-6 with TRBJ2-5, with 8 nucleotides matching TRBD2. Germline V gene lookup returns CDR1 SGHVS and CDR2 FNYEAQ. The trim removed 3 bases at V and 5 bases at J, leaving 5 bases unmatched. This CDR3 comprises 14 residues. The DNA of the CDR3 is TGTGCCAGCAGCTTTCGGGGGGGCGGGGAGACCCAGTACTTC. It translates to CASSFRGGGETQYF. The whole variable domain, remainder taken from reference TRBV7-6 and TRBJ2-5, is GAGVSQSPRYKVTKRGQDVALRCDPISGHVSLYWYRQALGQGPEFLTYFNYEAQQDKSGLPNDRFSAERPEGSISTLTIQRTEQRDSAMYRCASSFRGGGETQYFGPGTRLLVL.

The V call is TRBV7-8, the J call TRBJ2-1, with 13 bases matching TRBD2. CDR1 and CDR2 (germline): SGHVS, FQNEAQ. This CDR3 spans 18 amino acids. Losses at the gene ends were 4 bases for V and 4 bases for J; bases not matched to a gene: 10. The CDR3 loop is CASSSTSGGSDLYNEQFF. CDR3 sequence (DNA): TGTGCCAGCAGCTCGACTAGCGGGGGGTCAGACCTGTACAATGAGCAGTTCTTC. The whole variable domain, filled in from reference TRBV7-8 and TRBJ2-1, reads GAGVSQSPRYKVAKRGQDVALRCDPISGHVSLFWYQQALGQGPEFLTYFQNEAQLDKSGLPSDRFFAERPEGSVSTLKIQRTQQEDSAVYLCASSSTSGGSDLYNEQFFGPGTRLTVL.

The V gene is TRBV12-5, the J gene TRBJ1-1; the D gene is possibly TRBD1 (5 bases). This CDR3 contains 15 residues. V lost 4 bases and J lost 11, with 23 bases in between. CDR1 LGHNT and CDR2 FRNRAP come from the germline V gene. CDR3 amino acids: CASGSSDTRTWSAFF. CDR3 coding DNA: TGTGCTAGTGGTTCATCGGACACTCGGACCTGGTCGGCTTTCTTT. Complete variable domain (other parts from reference TRBV12-5 and TRBJ1-1): DARVTQTPRHKVTEMGQEVTMRCQPILGHNTVFWYRQTMMQGLELLAYFRNRAPLDDSGMPKDRFSAEMPDATLATLKIQPSEPRDSAVYFCASGSSDTRTWSAFFGQGTRLTVV.